This TCR beta chain is from a study of blood T cell repertoires in COVID-19. Study as a whole: Acute and convalescent COVID-19 specimens originated in the United States, Italy and Spain. PBMCs, B-cell-depleted T cells, or T cells provided the cDNA or gDNA that made up the material.

The V gene's germline CDR1 is SGHRS and CDR2 YFSETQ. CDR3 size: 17 residues. J lost 0 bases, V lost 0 bases, and 5 bases had no gene match. Authors' analysis steps: Estimated nucleated cell counts came from reference gene primer amplification. Measured with immunoSEQ multiplex PCR; TCRdb has only the in-frame clones, and not every one. V and J calls and clone size are those listed in that table; D and trimming were worked out from the DNA. This table has some 190,000 clones, 80% to 90% appearing once. The TCR originated in a man aged 25-45 years with acute or convalescent COVID-19. Specimen: peripheral blood. This chain joins TRBV5-1 and TRBJ2-3; 9 bases align to TRBD2. The CDR3 loop reads CASSLVLAGTSTDTQYF. The CDR3 nucleotides read TGCGCCAGCAGCTTGGTGCTAGCGGGAACTAGCACAGATACGCAGTATTTT.